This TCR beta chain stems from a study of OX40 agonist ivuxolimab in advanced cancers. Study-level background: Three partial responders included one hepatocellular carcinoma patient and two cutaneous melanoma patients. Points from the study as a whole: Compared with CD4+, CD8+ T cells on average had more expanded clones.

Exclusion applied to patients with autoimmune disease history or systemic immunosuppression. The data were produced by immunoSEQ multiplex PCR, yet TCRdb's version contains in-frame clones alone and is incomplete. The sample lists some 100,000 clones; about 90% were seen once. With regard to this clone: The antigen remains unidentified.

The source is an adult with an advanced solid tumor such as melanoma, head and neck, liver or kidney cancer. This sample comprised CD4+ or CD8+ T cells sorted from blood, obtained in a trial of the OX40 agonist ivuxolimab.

The CDR3 bases are TGCGCCAGCAGCTTGGCCTTGGGACACCTGAACACTGAAGCTTTCTTT. Its protein is CASSLALGHLNTEAFF. The J gene is TRBJ1-1, the V gene TRBV5-1, with D perhaps matching TRBD1 (6 bases). Germline V CDR1 and CDR2: SGHRS, YFSETQ. Trimming pared 0 bases from V and 0 bases from J, leaving 12 bases between. The CDR3 is 16 residues long. The full variable domain, rest sourced from reference TRBV5-1 and TRBJ1-1, is KAGVTQTPRYLIKTRGQQVTLSCSPISGHRSVSWYQQTPGQGLQFLFEYFSETQRNKGNFPGRFSGRQFSNSRSEMNVSTLELGDSALYLCASSLALGHLNTEAFFGQGTRLTVV.